This entry is about one TCR beta chain. Its antigen is unidentified. The donors were members of the approximately 110-subject validation cohort (separate from the approximately 670-subject first cohort). CDR1 and CDR2 from the germline V gene are SNHLY and FYNNEI. CDR3 length: 13 amino acids. J gave up 6 bases and V 10 bases, and 9 bases lay outside the gene matches. Here immunoSEQ multiplex PCR was the method, and the copy in TCRdb shows in-frame clones only, minus some. This table holds a few hundred thousand clones, about nine tenths found once. The data are from a study of cytomegalovirus exposure and HLA in healthy donors. Study-wide results and limits: Accounts indicate the classifier identified cytomegalovirus status with strong specificity and sensitivity. Through in vitro validation, three CMV-associated chains were shown to be specific for CMV antigens. Cytomegalovirus-associated TCR beta chains were listed, numbering 150 to 200.

This clonotype originated in a woman under 30 in good health and CMV-seronegative. The sample comprised PBMCs. The V and J genes are TRBV2 and TRBJ2-1; TRBD2 matches at 7 bases. The CDR3 here is CATQGLVSNEQFF. In nucleotides, the CDR3 is TGTGCCACACAAGGACTAGTAAGCAATGAGCAGTTCTTC.